These 13 T cell receptor beta chains originate from one sample sequenced in a study of blood T cell repertoires in COVID-19. Libraries were prepared by immunoSEQ multiplex PCR; TCRdb keeps only in-frame clonotypes and omits some of them. There are around 100,000 clones in the sample; 80% to 90% occur only once, and around 16% lies in the top ten. Sequencing was done on a sample of peripheral blood. The receptor source for this set is a man aged 50-60 years with acute or convalescent COVID-19.

The gene calls are TRBV7-9 and TRBJ2-1, with a weak D call TRBD2 (5 bases). This CDR3 region has 11 residues. V was pared by 6 bases and J by 12 bases, with 12 bases between. In germline, CDR1 is SEHNR, CDR2 FQNEAQ (reference sequence). The CDR3, as DNA: TGTGCCAGCAGTTTGCACGAGGGGCAGTTCTTC. Its translation is CASSLHEGQFF.

The chain combines TRBV7-9 with TRBJ1-6; TRBD1 might be the D (6 bases). Trimming left V 5 bases short and J 9 bases short, with 20 bases between. Germline CDR1 SEHNR, CDR2 FQNEAQ (reference sequence). The CDR3 is 16 residues long. The CDR3 here is CASSLNPGTSSSPLHF. For the CDR3, the DNA is TGTGCCAGCAGCCTAAATCCCGGGACATCTAGTTCACCCCTCCACTTT. The full variable domain, with the rest looked up from reference TRBV7-9 and TRBJ1-6, is DTGVSQNPRHKITKRGQNVTFRCDPISEHNRLYWYRQTLGQGPEFLTYFQNEAQLEKSRLLSDRFSAERPKGSFSTLEIQRTEQGDSAMYLCASSLNPGTSSSPLHFGNGTRLTVT.

The gene calls are TRBV5-5 and TRBJ2-5; 10 bases are shared with TRBD2. The ends lost 0 bases at V and 0 bases at J; junction bases unmatched: 5. The CDR3 totals 17 residues. The germline CDR1 and CDR2 sequences are SGHKS and YYEKEE (reference sequence). The CDR3, as DNA: TGTGCCAGCAGCTTGGGACTAGCGGGTTGGTACCAAGAGACCCAGTACTTC. It encodes CASSLGLAGWYQETQYF.

The CDR3 DNA reads as TGCGCCAGCAGCTTGGCACTAGCGGGAGTAGATGAGCAGTTCTTC. Its translation is CASSLALAGVDEQFF. The V call is TRBV5-1, the J call TRBJ2-1; TRBD2 matches 11 bases. Germline lookup yields CDR1 SGHRS and CDR2 YFSETQ. The J segment lost 8 bases and the V segment lost 0 bases, leaving 4 bases of the junction unmatched. There are 15 residues in the CDR3. The full variable domain, in which reference TRBV5-1 and TRBJ2-1 provide the parts outside the CDR3, is KAGVTQTPRYLIKTRGQQVTLSCSPISGHRSVSWYQQTPGQGLQFLFEYFSETQRNKGNFPGRFSGRQFSNSRSEMNVSTLELGDSALYLCASSLALAGVDEQFFGPGTRLTVL.

V gene TRBV18 combines with J gene TRBJ1-3; perhaps TRBD1 as D (6 bases). This CDR3 is 15 amino acids long. V was trimmed by 2 bases and J by 6 bases, leaving 14 bases between them. The germline CDR1 and CDR2 sequences are KGHSH and LQKENI. CDR3 amino acids: CASSPVAGEINTIYF. CDR3 bases: TGTGCCAGCTCACCAGTAGCAGGGGAAATAAACACCATATATTTT.

This rearrangement joins TRBV7-9 to TRBJ1-1, with TRBD1 matching 7 bases. V lost 1 base and J lost 4; bases outside the gene matches: 12. Germline V gives CDR1 SEHNR, CDR2 FQNEAQ (reference sequence). The CDR3 is 17 amino acids. CDR3 in DNA: TGTGCCAGCAGCTTAGGAGATGGAGGGGACAGTGGCACTGAAGCTTTCTTT. This codes for CASSLGDGGDSGTEAFF.

This clone has more than one count but fewer than ten. This rearrangement joins TRBV30 to TRBJ2-1, with 7 bases aligning to TRBD2. The CDR3 is 13 amino acids. CDR1 is GTSNPN, CDR2 SVGIG, per germline (reference sequence). Unmatched junction bases numbered 8, after V lost 4 bases and J lost 8 bases. This chain's CDR3 is CAWKKGLVDEQFF. The CDR3 DNA sequence: TGTGCCTGGAAAAAAGGACTAGTCGATGAGCAGTTCTTC.

The chain uses TRBV10-3 and TRBJ2-6; 8 bases map to TRBD1. Trimming removed 4 bases from V and 4 bases from J; junction bases left unmatched: 3. The CDR3 runs 15 residues. CDR1 ENHRY and CDR2 SYGVKD come from the germline V gene. CDR3 in DNA: TGTGCCATCAGTGCGGACAGGGCAGGGGCCAACGTCCTGACTTTC. Encoded protein: CAISADRAGANVLTF.

This clone has only one observation. The CDR3 DNA reads TGTGCCACCAGTGACTACGAGTGGGATACGCAGTATTTT. Translated: CATSDYEWDTQYF. The V and J genes are TRBV24-1 and TRBJ2-3; D not certain. This CDR3 has 13 residues. The ends were cut back, 4 bases at V and 6 bases at J, with 10 bases in the middle. Germline V gene lookup returns CDR1 KGHDR and CDR2 SFDVKD.

This sequence joins TRBV4-1 and TRBJ2-3; D might be TRBD2 (6 bases). The length of the CDR3 is 16 residues. Germline V gene data show CDR1 as MGHRA and CDR2 as YSYEKL. V was clipped by 1 base and J by 2 bases, with 13 bases between them. CDR3 residues: CASSQGGSGNTDTQYF. The CDR3 region has the DNA TGCGCCAGCAGCCAAGGCGGTAGCGGAAACACAGATACGCAGTATTTT.

This sequence joins TRBV9 and TRBJ2-1, with D possibly matching TRBD2 (5 bases). The CDR3 is 13 residues long. V was trimmed by 0 bases and J by 10 bases, leaving 11 bases between them. Germline lookup yields CDR1 SGDLS and CDR2 YYNGEE. The CDR3 bases are TGTGCCAGCAGCGTAGAAAGTTCGGGGGAGCAGTTCTTC. It yields the protein CASSVESSGEQFF.

The rearrangement joins TRBV6-6 to TRBJ1-1; weak D call: TRBD1 (5 bases). Germline CDR1 reads MNHNY; CDR2 reads SVGAGI (reference sequence). V lost 7 bases to trimming and J lost 2 bases, with 11 bases between them. CDR3 length: 13 amino acids. DNA for the CDR3: TGTGCCAGCACCCAAGGGGTAAACACTGAAGCTTTCTTT. Its translation: CASTQGVNTEAFF.

The CDR3 loop reads CASRLSSGSGSYNEQFF. The CDR3 DNA reads TGTGCCAGCAGGTTGTCTAGCGGGAGTGGGTCCTACAATGAGCAGTTCTTC. The V and J genes are TRBV25-1 and TRBJ2-1, with 10 bases matching TRBD2. Trimming removed 6 bases from V and 1 base from J; junction bases left unmatched: 9. Germline CDR1 is MGHDK and CDR2 is SYGVNS. The length of the CDR3 is 17 residues.